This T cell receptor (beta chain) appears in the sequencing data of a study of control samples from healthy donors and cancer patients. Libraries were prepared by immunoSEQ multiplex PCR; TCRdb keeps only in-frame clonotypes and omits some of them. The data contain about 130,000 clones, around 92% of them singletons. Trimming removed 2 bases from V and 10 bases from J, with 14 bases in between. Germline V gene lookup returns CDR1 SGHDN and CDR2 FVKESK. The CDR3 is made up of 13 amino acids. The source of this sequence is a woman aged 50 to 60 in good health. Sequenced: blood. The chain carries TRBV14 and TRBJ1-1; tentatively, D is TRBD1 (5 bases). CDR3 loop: CASSQITGLGAFF. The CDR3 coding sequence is TGTGCCAGCAGCCAAATAACAGGACTTGGAGCTTTCTTT. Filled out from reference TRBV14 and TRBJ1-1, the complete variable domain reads EAGVTQFPSHSVIEKGQTVTLRCDPISGHDNLYWYRRVMGKEIKFLLHFVKESKQDESGMPNNRFLAERTGGTYSTLKVQPAELEDSGVYFCASSQITGLGAFFGQGTRLTVV.